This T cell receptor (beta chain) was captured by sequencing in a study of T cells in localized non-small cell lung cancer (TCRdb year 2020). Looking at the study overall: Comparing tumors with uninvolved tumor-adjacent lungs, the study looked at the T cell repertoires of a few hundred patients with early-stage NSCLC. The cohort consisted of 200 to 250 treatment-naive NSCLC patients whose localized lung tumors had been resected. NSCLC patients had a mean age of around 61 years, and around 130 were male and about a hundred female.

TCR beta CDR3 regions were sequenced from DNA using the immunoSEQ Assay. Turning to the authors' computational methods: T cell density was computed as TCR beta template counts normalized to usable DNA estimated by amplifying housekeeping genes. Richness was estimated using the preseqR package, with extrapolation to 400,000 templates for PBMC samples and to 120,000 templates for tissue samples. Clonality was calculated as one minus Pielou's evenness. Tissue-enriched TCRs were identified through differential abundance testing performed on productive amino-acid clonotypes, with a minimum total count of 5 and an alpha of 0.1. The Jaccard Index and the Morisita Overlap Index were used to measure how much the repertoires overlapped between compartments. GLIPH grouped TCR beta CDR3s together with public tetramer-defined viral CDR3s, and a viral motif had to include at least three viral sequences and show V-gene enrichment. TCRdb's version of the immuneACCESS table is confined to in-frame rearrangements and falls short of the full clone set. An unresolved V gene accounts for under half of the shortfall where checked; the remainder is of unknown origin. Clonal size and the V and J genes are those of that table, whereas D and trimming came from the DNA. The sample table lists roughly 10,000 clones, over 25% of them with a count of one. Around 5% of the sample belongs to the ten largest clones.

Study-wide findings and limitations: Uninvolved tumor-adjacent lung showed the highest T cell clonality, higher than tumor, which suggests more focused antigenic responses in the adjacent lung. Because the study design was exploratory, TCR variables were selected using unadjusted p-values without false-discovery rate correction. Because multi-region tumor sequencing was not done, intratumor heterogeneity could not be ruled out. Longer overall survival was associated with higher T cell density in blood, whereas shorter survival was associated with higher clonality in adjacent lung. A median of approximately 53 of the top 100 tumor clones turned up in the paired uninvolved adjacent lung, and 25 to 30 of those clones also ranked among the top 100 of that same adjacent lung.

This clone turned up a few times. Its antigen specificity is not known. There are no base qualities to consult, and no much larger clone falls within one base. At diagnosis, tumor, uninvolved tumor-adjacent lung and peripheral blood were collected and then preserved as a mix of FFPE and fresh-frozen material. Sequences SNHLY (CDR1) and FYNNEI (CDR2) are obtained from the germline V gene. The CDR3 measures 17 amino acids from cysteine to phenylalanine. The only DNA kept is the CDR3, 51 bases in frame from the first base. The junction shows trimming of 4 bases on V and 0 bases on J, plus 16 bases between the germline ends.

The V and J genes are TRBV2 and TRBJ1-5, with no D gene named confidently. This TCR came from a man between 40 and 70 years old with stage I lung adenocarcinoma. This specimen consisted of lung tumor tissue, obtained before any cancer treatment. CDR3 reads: CASSGVAKAYSNQPQHF. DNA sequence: TGTGCCAGCAGTGGAGTGGCGAAGGCCTATAGCAATCAGCCCCAGCATTTT. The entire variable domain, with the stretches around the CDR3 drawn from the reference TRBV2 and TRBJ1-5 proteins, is EPEVTQTPSHQVTQMGQEVILRCVPISNHLYFYWYRQILGQKVEFLVSFYNNEISEKSEIFDDQFSVERPDGSNFTLKIRSTKLEDSAMYFCASSGVAKAYSNQPQHFGDGTRLSIL.